Many counts were recorded for the clone carrying this TCR beta chain. The antigen remains unidentified. Germline CDR1 and CDR2: DFQATT and SNEGSKA (reference sequence). The CDR3 covers 13 residues. The ends were cut back, 0 bases at V and 1 base at J, with 6 bases in the middle. The time point was: longitudinal time-point 3. PBMCs numbering 2 million and stored at -80 C yielded the unsorted libraries. The data belong to a study of neurological immune-mediated disorders. Study findings and constraints: HTLV-1-associated myelopathy had the most TCR clonal expansion, whereas multiple sclerosis had the least (lower than in healthy controls). The absence of any CDR3 amino acid sequence shared by expanded clones across subjects suggests that repertoires were private in all groups.

5'RACE employing 10-nucleotide random UMIs yielded the cDNA. TCRdb reprocessed the 5' RACE reads with MiXCR, giving one entry per CDR3 protein. The sample carries tens of thousands of distinct CDR3 sequences, more than 9.5% recorded once. This receptor was taken from a male donor with HTLV-1-associated myelopathy (HAM/TSP). V and J are TRBV20-1 and TRBJ1-1; the D is unclear. The sequencing input was PBMCs. The CDR3 DNA reads TGCAGTGCTAGAGACCGAGGGAACACTGAAGCTTTCTTT. Encoded protein: CSARDRGNTEAFF.